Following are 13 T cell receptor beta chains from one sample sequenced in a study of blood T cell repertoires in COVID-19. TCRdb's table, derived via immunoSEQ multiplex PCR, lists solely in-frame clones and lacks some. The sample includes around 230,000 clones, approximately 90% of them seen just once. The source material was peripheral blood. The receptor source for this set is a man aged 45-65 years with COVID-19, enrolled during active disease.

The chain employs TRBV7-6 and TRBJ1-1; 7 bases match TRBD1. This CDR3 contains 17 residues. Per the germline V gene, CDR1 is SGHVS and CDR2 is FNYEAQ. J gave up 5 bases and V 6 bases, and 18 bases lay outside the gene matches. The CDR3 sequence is CASSSARQTGRMTEAFF. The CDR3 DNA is TGTGCCAGCAGTTCCGCAAGACAGACAGGGCGAATGACTGAAGCTTTCTTT.

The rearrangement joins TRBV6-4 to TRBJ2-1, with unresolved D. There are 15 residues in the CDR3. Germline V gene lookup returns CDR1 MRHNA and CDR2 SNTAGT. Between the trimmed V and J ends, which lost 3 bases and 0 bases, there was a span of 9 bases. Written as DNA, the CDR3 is TGTGCCAGCAGTGAAACTTATAGCTCCTACAATGAGCAGTTCTTC. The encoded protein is CASSETYSSYNEQFF.

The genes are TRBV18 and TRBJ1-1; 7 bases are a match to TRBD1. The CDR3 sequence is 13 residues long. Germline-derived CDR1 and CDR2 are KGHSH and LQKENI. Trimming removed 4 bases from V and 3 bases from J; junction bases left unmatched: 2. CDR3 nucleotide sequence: TGTGCCAGCTCACTGGGGACAGACACTGAAGCTTTCTTT. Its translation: CASSLGTDTEAFF.

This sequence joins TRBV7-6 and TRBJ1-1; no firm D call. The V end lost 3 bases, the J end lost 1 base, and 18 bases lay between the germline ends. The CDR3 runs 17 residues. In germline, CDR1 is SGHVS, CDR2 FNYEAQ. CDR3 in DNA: TGTGCCAGCAGCTTCCTCGGTCGAGGAATTGGGAACACTGAAGCTTTCTTT. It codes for CASSFLGRGIGNTEAFF.

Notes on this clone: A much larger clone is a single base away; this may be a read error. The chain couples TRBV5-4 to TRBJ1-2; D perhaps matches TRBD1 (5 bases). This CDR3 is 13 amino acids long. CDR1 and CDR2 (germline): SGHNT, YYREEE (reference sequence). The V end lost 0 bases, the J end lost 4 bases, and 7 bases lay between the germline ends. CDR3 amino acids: CASSLGTIYGYTF. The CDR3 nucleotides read TGTGCCAGCAGCTTGGGGACAATCTATGGCTACACCTTC.

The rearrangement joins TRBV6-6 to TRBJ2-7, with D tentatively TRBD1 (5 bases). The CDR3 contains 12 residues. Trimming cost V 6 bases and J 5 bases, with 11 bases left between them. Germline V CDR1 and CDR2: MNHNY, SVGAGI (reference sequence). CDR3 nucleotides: TGTGCCAGCAGCATAACCAGGGACGAGCAGTACTTC. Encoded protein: CASSITRDEQYF.

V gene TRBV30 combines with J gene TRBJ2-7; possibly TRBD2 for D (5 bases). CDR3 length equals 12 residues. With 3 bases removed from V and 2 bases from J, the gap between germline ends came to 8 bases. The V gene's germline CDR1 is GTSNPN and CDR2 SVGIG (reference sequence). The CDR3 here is CAWRSGTYEQYF. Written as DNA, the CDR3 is TGTGCCTGGAGAAGCGGAACCTACGAGCAGTACTTC.

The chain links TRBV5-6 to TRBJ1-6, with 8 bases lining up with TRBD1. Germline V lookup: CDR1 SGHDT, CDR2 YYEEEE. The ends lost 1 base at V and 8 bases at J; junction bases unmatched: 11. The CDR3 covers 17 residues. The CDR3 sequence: CASSLYLRQGKDSPLHF. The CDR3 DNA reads TGTGCCAGCAGCTTGTATCTCAGACAGGGGAAGGATTCACCCCTCCACTTT. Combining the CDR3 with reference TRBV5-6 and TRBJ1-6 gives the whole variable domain DAGVTQSPTHLIKTRGQQVTLRCSPKSGHDTVSWYQQALGQGPQFIFQYYEEEERQRGNFPDRFSGHQFPNYSSELNVNALLLGDSALYLCASSLYLRQGKDSPLHFGNGTRLTVT.

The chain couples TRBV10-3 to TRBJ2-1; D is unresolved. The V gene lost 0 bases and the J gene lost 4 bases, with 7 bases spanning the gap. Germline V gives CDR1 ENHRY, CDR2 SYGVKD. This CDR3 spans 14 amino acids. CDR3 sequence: CAISESQEYNEQFF. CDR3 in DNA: TGTGCCATCAGTGAGTCGCAAGAGTACAATGAGCAGTTCTTC.

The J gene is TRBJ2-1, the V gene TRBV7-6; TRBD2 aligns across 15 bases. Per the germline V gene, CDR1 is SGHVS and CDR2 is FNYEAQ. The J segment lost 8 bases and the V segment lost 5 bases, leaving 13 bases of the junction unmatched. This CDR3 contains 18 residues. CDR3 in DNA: TGTGCCAGCAGCCCAAGGACTAGCGGGGGGGCTATGGTCTATGAGCAGTTCTTC. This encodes CASSPRTSGGAMVYEQFF. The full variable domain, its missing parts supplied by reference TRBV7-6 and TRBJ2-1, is GAGVSQSPRYKVTKRGQDVALRCDPISGHVSLYWYRQALGQGPEFLTYFNYEAQQDKSGLPNDRFSAERPEGSISTLTIQRTEQRDSAMYRCASSPRTSGGAMVYEQFFGPGTRLTVL.

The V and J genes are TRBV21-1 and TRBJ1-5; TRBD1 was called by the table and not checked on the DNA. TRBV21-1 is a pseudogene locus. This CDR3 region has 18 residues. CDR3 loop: CASSIGQESGAVKQPQHF. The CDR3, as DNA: TGTGCCAGCAGCATTGGACAGGAGTCTGGGGCCGTCAAGCAGCCCCAGCATTTT.

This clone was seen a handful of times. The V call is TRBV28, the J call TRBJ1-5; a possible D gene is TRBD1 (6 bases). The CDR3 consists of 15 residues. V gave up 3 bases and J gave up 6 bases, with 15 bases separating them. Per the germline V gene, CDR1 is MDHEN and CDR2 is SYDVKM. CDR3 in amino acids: CASSLPYRVAQPQHF. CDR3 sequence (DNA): TGTGCCAGCAGTTTGCCCTACAGGGTTGCTCAGCCCCAGCATTTT.

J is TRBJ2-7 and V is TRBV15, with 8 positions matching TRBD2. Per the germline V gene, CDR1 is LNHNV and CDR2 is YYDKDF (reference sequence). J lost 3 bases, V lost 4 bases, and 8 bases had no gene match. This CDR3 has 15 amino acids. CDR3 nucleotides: TGTGCCACCAGCACCCAAAGTGCGGGGGGCTACGAGCAGTACTTC. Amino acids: CATSTQSAGGYEQYF.